This T cell receptor (beta chain) was retrieved from a study of tumor-infiltrating lymphocytes in localized non-small cell lung cancer. Study as a whole: Each patient gave resected tumor and non-adjacent uninvolved lung tissue. Overall study results and limits: TCR sequencing covered a subset of patients with enough tissue. Each assay used a separate piece of the same tissue.

Assay used: immunoSEQ multiplex PCR; TCRdb lists only in-frame clones, some missing. The data contain roughly 15,000 clones, 68% of them singletons. Notes on this clone: Its antigen is currently unknown.

The V gene lost 4 bases and the J gene lost 1 base, with 4 bases spanning the gap. This CDR3 region has 12 residues. CDR1 and CDR2 from the germline V gene are ENHRY and SYGVKD. The sample comprised uninvolved lung tissue not adjacent to the tumor. The chain is built from TRBV10-3 and TRBJ2-5, with D uncertain. This sequence originates from a human donor with non-small cell lung cancer. The CDR3 is CAISGLQETQYF. Written as DNA, the CDR3 is TGTGCCATCAGTGGACTCCAAGAGACCCAGTACTTC.